This T cell receptor (beta chain) is from a study of cytomegalovirus exposure and HLA in healthy donors. Study-level points and caveats: The TCR clusters that emerged in the first cohort tended, a later analysis found, to co-occur in the 120 or so validation repertoires.

Looked up from germline, CDR1 is SGHTA and CDR2 is FQGNSA. The V gene lost 0 bases and the J gene lost 0 bases, with 8 bases spanning the gap. This CDR3 is 15 amino acids long. In the case of this clone: Antigen specificity is unknown.

Some clones are missing from TCRdb's copy, which holds only in-frame ones; the method was immunoSEQ multiplex PCR. The table records over 110,000 clones, approximately 84% of them present only once. A roughly 120-subject validation cohort, separate from the 666-subject first cohort, supplied the donors. Sequencing was done on a sample of PBMCs. This receptor was taken from a woman aged 30 to 39 in good health and CMV-seronegative. V gene TRBV7-2 combines with J gene TRBJ1-2; D is unresolved. The CDR3, as DNA: TGTGCCAGCAGCTTAGCACATTCCCCTAACTATGGCTACACCTTC. As protein: CASSLAHSPNYGYTF.